Below, 21 T cell receptor beta chains from the same sample are listed, as sequenced in a study of PD-1 blockade in classical Hodgkin lymphoma. The table came from immunoSEQ multiplex PCR; TCRdb's copy has only in-frame clones and leaves some out. The table includes approximately 150,000 clones, nearly 80% detected once. Patients all relapsed after autologous stem cell transplantation, and there was variation in brentuximab vedotin exposure. The sequenced sample was peripheral blood mononuclear cells (PBMCs), obtained before the second cycle of nivolumab. Receptor source: a human donor with classical Hodgkin lymphoma.

The chain links TRBV6-4 to TRBJ2-7; perhaps D is TRBD1 or TRBD2 (5 bases each). The CDR3 totals 15 residues. V was cut by 0 bases and J by 3 bases, with 12 bases left in between. CDR1 and CDR2 from the germline V gene are MRHNA and SNTAGT. CDR3 coding DNA: TGTGCCAGCAGTGACTCGAGTGGGACCCGCTACGAGCAGTACTTC. Protein sequence: CASSDSSGTRYEQYF.

This clone rates as medium-sized. The rearrangement links TRBV6-6 to TRBJ1-1; 10 bases are shared with TRBD1. CDR3 length: 14 amino acids. V dropped 11 bases and J dropped 0; count of bases not matched to a gene: 6. Germline V lookup: CDR1 MNHNY, CDR2 SVGAGI (reference sequence). CDR3: CAGRDRGMNTEAFF. The CDR3 DNA follows: TGTGCCGGCCGGGACAGGGGTATGAACACTGAAGCTTTCTTT.

By proportion, this clone is medium-sized. The same CDR3 can be traced to other DNA sequences in this sample. The chain has TRBV2 and TRBJ1-5, with D perhaps TRBD1 (6 bases). Germline assignment: CDR1 SNHLY and CDR2 FYNNEI. Trimming stripped 1 base from V and 0 bases from J, with 13 bases between. The CDR3 is 17 amino acids. CDR3 in DNA: TGTGCCAGCAGTGAAGTGGGCAGGGGTAATAGCAATCAGCCCCAGCATTTT. Its protein product is CASSEVGRGNSNQPQHF.

The chain links TRBV5-6 to TRBJ1-2; 7 bases line up with TRBD1. Germline V CDR1 and CDR2: SGHDT, YYEEEE. V shed 2 bases and J 8 bases; nucleotides not matched to a gene: 9. The CDR3 is made up of 14 amino acids. In DNA form, the CDR3 reads TGTGCCAGCAGCTTCAGACAGGGTTTGGGAGGCTACACCTTC. This sequence encodes CASSFRQGLGGYTF.

This chain links TRBV2 with TRBJ2-2; 8 bases map to TRBD2. CDR1 is SNHLY, CDR2 FYNNEI, per germline. The CDR3 length is 16 residues. V trimming: 3 bases; J trimming: 4 bases; junction bases outside the gene matches: 7. CDR3 bases: TGTGCCAGCAGTGAGGGCGGGGGGACGAGCACCGGGGAGCTGTTTTTT. It translates to CASSEGGGTSTGELFF.

Only one count was recorded for this clone. V gene TRBV30 combines with J gene TRBJ2-2; 8 nucleotides agree with TRBD2. CDR1 is GTSNPN, CDR2 SVGIG, per germline (reference sequence). The CDR3 totals 18 residues. V gave up 1 base and J gave up 7 bases; unmatched junction bases: 17. The CDR3 region is CAWSALGGGAFRDGELFF. For the CDR3, the DNA is TGTGCCTGGAGTGCCCTCGGGGGGGGCGCTTTCCGTGACGGGGAGCTGTTTTTT. Supplemented by reference TRBV30 and TRBJ2-2, the full variable domain reads SQTIHQWPATLVQPVGSPLSLECTVEGTSNPNLYWYRQAAGRGLQLLFYSVGIGQISSEVPQNLSASRPQDRQFILSSKKLLLSDSGFYLCAWSALGGGAFRDGELFFGEGSRLTVL.

The chain combines TRBV5-1 with TRBJ2-3; D assignment may be TRBD1 or TRBD2 (6 bases each). The germline gives CDR1 SGHRS, CDR2 YFSETQ. This CDR3 is 17 amino acids long. V was clipped by 0 bases and J by 0 bases, with 14 bases between them. The CDR3 DNA reads TGCGCCAGCAGCTTGGGGTCGGGGGCCCTTAGCACAGATACGCAGTATTTT. Residues: CASSLGSGALSTDTQYF.

The V call is TRBV7-8, the J call TRBJ1-4; perhaps TRBD1 as D (6 bases). Germline V gene data show CDR1 as SGHVS and CDR2 as FQNEAQ. The CDR3 totals 16 residues. The V end was cut by 1 base, the J end by 7 bases, with 16 bases between. The CDR3 here is CASSLVAGAGGEKLFF. CDR3 nucleotides: TGTGCCAGCAGCTTAGTGGCGGGGGCGGGAGGTGAAAAACTGTTTTTT.

This clone was observed at least ten times. The chain uses TRBV4-1 and TRBJ1-5; unclear D gene. Germline V gives CDR1 MGHRA, CDR2 YSYEKL. Trimming shortened V by 4 bases and J by 3 bases, and 13 bases separated the two germline ends. The CDR3 is 15 amino acids. CDR3 sequence: CASSRLRTDNQPQHF. CDR3 coding DNA: TGCGCCAGCAGCCGTCTCCGTACCGACAATCAGCCCCAGCATTTT.

The chain employs TRBV18 and TRBJ2-1, with 8 bases aligning to TRBD1. V was clipped by 3 bases and J by 1 base; unmatched bases: 5. CDR1 and CDR2 (germline): KGHSH, LQKENI. The CDR3 loop spans 16 amino acids. The CDR3 reads CASSPPDRASYNEQFF. In DNA, the CDR3 is TGTGCCAGCTCACCTCCGGACAGGGCGTCCTACAATGAGCAGTTCTTC.

The chain links TRBV29-1 to TRBJ1-1; D gene ambiguous. The CDR3 spans 14 residues. V was pared by 7 bases and J by 1 base, with 16 bases between. Germline CDR1 is SQVTM and CDR2 is ANQGSEA. The CDR3 region is CSGVKGTANTEAFF. The CDR3 nucleotides are TGCAGCGGCGTGAAGGGTACAGCGAACACTGAAGCTTTCTTT.

V is TRBV7-8 and J is TRBJ1-5, with D perhaps matching TRBD1 (5 bases). Deletions cut 0 bases from V and 6 bases from J, with 9 bases between. The CDR3 has 14 residues. Germline lookup yields CDR1 SGHVS and CDR2 FQNEAQ. The CDR3 DNA reads TGTGCCAGCAGCTTAGCGGGTCAGGGTCAGCCCCAGCATTTT. The encoded protein is CASSLAGQGQPQHF.

The V and J genes are TRBV18 and TRBJ2-7; D gene ambiguous. Germline V lookup: CDR1 KGHSH, CDR2 LQKENI. Trimming took 3 bases from V and 2 from J, leaving 14 bases between them. CDR3 length equals 15 residues. As DNA, the CDR3 is TGTGCCAGCTCACCTTCGCAGGTCAAAACCTACGAGCAGTACTTC. Its translation is CASSPSQVKTYEQYF.

The chain combines TRBV18 with TRBJ2-7; TRBD1 aligns across 9 bases. Trimming took 3 bases from V and 0 from J; bases not matched to a gene: 6. The CDR3 length is 16 residues. CDR1 KGHSH and CDR2 LQKENI come from the germline V gene. The CDR3 reads CASSPSGTGSSYEQYF. CDR3 in DNA: TGTGCCAGCTCACCGTCCGGGACAGGGTCCTCCTACGAGCAGTACTTC.

The chain links TRBV6-5 to TRBJ1-5; D remains unclear. The CDR3 sequence is 15 residues long. Germline lookup yields CDR1 MNHEY and CDR2 SVGAGI. V was clipped by 5 bases and J by 0 bases, with 11 bases between them. In DNA, the CDR3 is TGTGCCAGCAGTCTCTCCCTTTATAGCAATCAGCCCCAGCATTTT. It translates to CASSLSLYSNQPQHF.

The V call is TRBV7-3, the J call TRBJ2-5, with 12 bases lining up with TRBD1. The germline V gene encodes CDR1 SGHTA and CDR2 FQGTGA. V trimming: 0 bases; J trimming: 4 bases; junction bases outside the gene matches: 6. The CDR3 has 17 amino acids. In DNA form, the CDR3 reads TGTGCCAGCAGCTTAACAGGGACAGGGGGCTTCGGAGAGACCCAGTACTTC. It is translated as CASSLTGTGGFGETQYF.

The V and J genes are TRBV28 and TRBJ2-5, with 7 bases identical to TRBD2. The DNA matches TRBJ2-7 better at its end, which makes the J call doubtful. CDR3 length equals 13 residues. CDR1 and CDR2 from the germline V gene are MDHEN and SYDVKM. CDR3 amino acids: CASDSMAGDEQYF. Written as DNA, the CDR3 is TGTGCCAGTGACTCCATGGCGGGGGACGAGCAGTACTTC.

The chain combines TRBV5-6 with TRBJ2-3; D assignment may be TRBD1 or TRBD2 (5 bases each). Germline CDR1 and CDR2: SGHDT and YYEEEE. The CDR3 loop spans 16 amino acids. Trimming took off 0 bases at V and 0 bases at J, with 11 bases between the two ends. The CDR3 region is CASSLAVGRSTDTQYF. The CDR3 coding sequence is TGTGCCAGCAGCTTGGCGGTGGGACGGAGCACAGATACGCAGTATTTT. The full variable domain, rest sourced from reference TRBV5-6 and TRBJ2-3, is DAGVTQSPTHLIKTRGQQVTLRCSPKSGHDTVSWYQQALGQGPQFIFQYYEEEERQRGNFPDRFSGHQFPNYSSELNVNALLLGDSALYLCASSLAVGRSTDTQYFGPGTRLTVL.

This clone was seen just once. In nucleotides, the CDR3 is TGTGCCAGCAGGCCCGCGGGACTAGCGACGTACAATGAGCAGTTCTTC. Translation gives CASRPAGLATYNEQFF. The V call is TRBV6-6, the J call TRBJ2-1; 10 bases fit TRBD2. The CDR3 length is 16 residues. From germline, CDR1 is MNHNY and CDR2 SVGAGI (reference sequence). Trimming cost V 6 bases and J 4 bases; bases outside gene matches: 9.

This chain joins TRBV6-6 and TRBJ2-2; the D gene is possibly TRBD1 (6 bases). The V end was cut by 0 bases, the J end by 0 bases, with 8 bases between. The CDR3 is made up of 16 amino acids. Per the germline V gene, CDR1 is MNHNY and CDR2 is SVGAGI (reference sequence). CDR3 loop: CASSYSGTSNTGELFF. In nucleotides, the CDR3 is TGTGCCAGCAGTTACTCTGGGACATCGAACACCGGGGAGCTGTTTTTT.

The table lists this clone with many counts. This chain joins TRBV19 and TRBJ2-7; 10 bases line up with TRBD2. Germline V CDR1 and CDR2: LNHDA, SQIVND (reference sequence). V trimming: 4 bases; J trimming: 0 bases; junction bases outside the gene matches: 3. This CDR3 contains 15 residues. DNA of the CDR3: TGTGCCAGTAGTAGGGCTAGCGGGAGCTCCTACGAGCAGTACTTC. Its translation: CASSRASGSSYEQYF. The whole variable domain, remainder taken from reference TRBV19 and TRBJ2-7, is DGGITQSPKYLFRKEGQNVTLSCEQNLNHDAMYWYRQDPGQGLRLIYYSQIVNDFQKGDIAEGYSVSREKKESFPLTVTSAQKNPTAFYLCASSRASGSSYEQYFGPGTRLTVT.